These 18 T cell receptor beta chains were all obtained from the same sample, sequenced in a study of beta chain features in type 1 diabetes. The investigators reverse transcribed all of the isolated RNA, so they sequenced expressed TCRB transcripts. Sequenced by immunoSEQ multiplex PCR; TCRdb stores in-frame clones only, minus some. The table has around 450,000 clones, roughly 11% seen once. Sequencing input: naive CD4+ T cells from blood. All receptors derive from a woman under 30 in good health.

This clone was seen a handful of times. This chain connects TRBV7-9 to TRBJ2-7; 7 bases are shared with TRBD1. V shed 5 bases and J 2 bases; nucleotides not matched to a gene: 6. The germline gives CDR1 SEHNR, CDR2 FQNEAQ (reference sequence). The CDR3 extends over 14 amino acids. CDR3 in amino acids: CASSPRQGTYEQYF. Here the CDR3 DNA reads TGTGCCAGCAGCCCTAGACAGGGTACCTACGAGCAGTACTTC.

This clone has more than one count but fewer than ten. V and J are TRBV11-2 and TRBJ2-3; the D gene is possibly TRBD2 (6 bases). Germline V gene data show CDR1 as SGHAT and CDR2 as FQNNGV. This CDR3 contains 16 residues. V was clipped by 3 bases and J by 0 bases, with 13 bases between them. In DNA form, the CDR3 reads TGTGCCAGCAGCTTCCAGACTAGTCGAAGCACAGATACGCAGTATTTT. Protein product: CASSFQTSRSTDTQYF.

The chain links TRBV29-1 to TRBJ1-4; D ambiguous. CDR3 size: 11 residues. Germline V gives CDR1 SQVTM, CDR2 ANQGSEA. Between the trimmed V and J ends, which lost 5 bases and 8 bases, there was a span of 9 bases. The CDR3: CSVFEREKLFF. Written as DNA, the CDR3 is TGCAGCGTTTTTGAACGGGAAAAACTGTTTTTT. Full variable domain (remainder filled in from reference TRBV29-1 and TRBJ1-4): SAVISQKPSRDICQRGTSLTIQCQVDSQVTMMFWYRQQPGQSLTLIATANQGSEATYESGFVIDKFPISRPNLTFSTLTVSNMSPEDSSIYLCSVFEREKLFFGSGTQLSVL.

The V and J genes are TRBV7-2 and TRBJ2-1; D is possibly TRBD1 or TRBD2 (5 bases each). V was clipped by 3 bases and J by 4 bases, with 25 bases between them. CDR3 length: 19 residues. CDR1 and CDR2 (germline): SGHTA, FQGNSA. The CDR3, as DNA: TGTGCCAGCAGCTTTAGCGCAGGGCCAAAGAGGGGTCTGTACAATGAGCAGTTCTTC. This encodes CASSFSAGPKRGLYNEQFF.

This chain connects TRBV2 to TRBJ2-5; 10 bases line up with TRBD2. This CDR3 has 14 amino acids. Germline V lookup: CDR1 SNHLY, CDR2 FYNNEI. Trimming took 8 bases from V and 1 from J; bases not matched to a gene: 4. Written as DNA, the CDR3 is TGTGCCAGCGGACGGACTAGCGGCCAAGAGACCCAGTACTTC. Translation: CASGRTSGQETQYF.

CDR3 nucleotide sequence: TGTGCCAGCACCCTAAGAACCAACACCGGGGAGCTGTTTTTT. Its translation: CASTLRTNTGELFF. The rearrangement joins TRBV7-9 to TRBJ2-2; D gene ambiguous. The germline V and J ends were trimmed by 7 bases and 2 bases, with 11 bases remaining between them. The CDR3 is 14 amino acids. The germline gives CDR1 SEHNR, CDR2 FQNEAQ (reference sequence).

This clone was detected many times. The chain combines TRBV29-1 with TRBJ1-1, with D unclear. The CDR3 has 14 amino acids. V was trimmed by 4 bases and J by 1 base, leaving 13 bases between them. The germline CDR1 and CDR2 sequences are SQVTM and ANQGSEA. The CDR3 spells CSVVELWRNTEAFF. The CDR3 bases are TGCAGCGTTGTAGAGTTGTGGAGGAACACTGAAGCTTTCTTT.

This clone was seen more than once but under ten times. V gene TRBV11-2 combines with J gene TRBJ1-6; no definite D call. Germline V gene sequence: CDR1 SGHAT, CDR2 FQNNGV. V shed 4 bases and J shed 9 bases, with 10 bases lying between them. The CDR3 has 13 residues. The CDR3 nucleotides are TGTGCCAGCAGCTCGGAGCGGGTTTCACCCCTCCACTTT. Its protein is CASSSERVSPLHF.

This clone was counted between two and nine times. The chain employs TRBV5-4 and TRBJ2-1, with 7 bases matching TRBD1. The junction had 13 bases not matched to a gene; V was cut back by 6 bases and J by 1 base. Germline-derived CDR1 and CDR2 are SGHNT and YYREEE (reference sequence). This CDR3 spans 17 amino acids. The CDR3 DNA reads TGTGCCAGCACCACGAGAACAGGGGTACGGTCCTACAATGAGCAGTTCTTC. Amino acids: CASTTRTGVRSYNEQFF.

The chain's CDR3 is CASSQTTSGANLAKNIQYF. The DNA for the CDR3 is TGCGCCAGCAGCCAAACGACTAGCGGGGCTAATCTAGCCAAAAACATTCAGTACTTC. This sequence joins TRBV5-1 and TRBJ2-4; the match to TRBD2 covers 11 bases. J lost 0 bases, V lost 4 bases, and 12 bases had no gene match. CDR1 is SGHRS and CDR2 is YFSETQ in the germline V gene. This CDR3 spans 19 amino acids.

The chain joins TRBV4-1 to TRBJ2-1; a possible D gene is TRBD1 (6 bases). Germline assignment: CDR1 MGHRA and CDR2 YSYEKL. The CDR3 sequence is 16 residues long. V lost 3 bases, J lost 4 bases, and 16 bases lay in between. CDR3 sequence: CASSQVTGSRYNEQFF. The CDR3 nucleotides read TGCGCCAGCAGCCAGGTGACAGGCTCCCGGTACAATGAGCAGTTCTTC.

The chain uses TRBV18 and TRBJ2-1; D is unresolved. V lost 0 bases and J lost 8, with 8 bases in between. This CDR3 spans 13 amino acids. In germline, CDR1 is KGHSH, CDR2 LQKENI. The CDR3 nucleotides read TGTGCCAGCTCACCACCCTCACAATATGAGCAGTTCTTC. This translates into CASSPPSQYEQFF.

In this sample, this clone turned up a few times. The CDR3 loop reads CASRRTPHEQFF. For the CDR3, the DNA is TGTGCCAGCAGGCGGACGCCTCATGAGCAGTTCTTC. This chain connects TRBV7-9 to TRBJ2-1; the D is unclear. Germline CDR1 and CDR2: SEHNR and FQNEAQ (reference sequence). The CDR3 length is 12 residues. V lost 6 bases, J lost 8 bases, and 11 bases lay in between. Using reference TRBV7-9 and TRBJ2-1 for the parts outside the CDR3, the full variable domain is DTGVSQNPRHKITKRGQNVTFRCDPISEHNRLYWYRQTLGQGPEFLTYFQNEAQLEKSRLLSDRFSAERPKGSFSTLEIQRTEQGDSAMYLCASRRTPHEQFFGPGTRLTVL.

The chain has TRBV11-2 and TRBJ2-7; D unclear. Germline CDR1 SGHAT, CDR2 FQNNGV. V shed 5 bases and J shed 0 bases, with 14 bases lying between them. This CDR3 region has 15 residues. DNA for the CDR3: TGTGCCAGCAGCCACGACCTAAGGAGCTCCTACGAGCAGTACGTC. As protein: CASSHDLRSSYEQYV.

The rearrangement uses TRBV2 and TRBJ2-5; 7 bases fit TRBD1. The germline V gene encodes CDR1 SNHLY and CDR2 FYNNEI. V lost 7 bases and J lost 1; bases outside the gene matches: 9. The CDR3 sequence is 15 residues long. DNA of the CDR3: TGTGCCAGCAATACAGGGGCAGGGATCCAAGAGACCCAGTACTTC. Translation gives CASNTGAGIQETQYF.

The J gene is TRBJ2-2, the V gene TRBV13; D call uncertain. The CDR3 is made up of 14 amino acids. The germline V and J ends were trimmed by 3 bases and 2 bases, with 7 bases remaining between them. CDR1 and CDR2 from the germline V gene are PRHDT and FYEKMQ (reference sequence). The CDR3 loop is CASSFQVNTGELFF. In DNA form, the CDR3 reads TGTGCCAGCAGCTTCCAGGTTAACACCGGGGAGCTGTTTTTT.

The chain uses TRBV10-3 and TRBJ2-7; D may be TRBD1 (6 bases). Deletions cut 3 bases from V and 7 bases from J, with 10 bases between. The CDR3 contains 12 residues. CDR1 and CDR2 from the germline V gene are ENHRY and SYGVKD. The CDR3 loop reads CAISEQGREQYF. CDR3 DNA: TGTGCCATCAGTGAACAGGGACGGGAGCAGTACTTC.

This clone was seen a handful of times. The CDR3 sequence: CSVPRDVNYGYTF. The DNA of the CDR3 is TGCAGCGTTCCCCGGGACGTAAACTATGGCTACACCTTC. The chain is built from TRBV29-1 and TRBJ1-2, with D perhaps TRBD1 (5 bases). Trimming stripped 5 bases from V and 2 bases from J, with 12 bases between. There are 13 residues in the CDR3. Germline CDR1 is SQVTM and CDR2 is ANQGSEA.